This TCR beta chain was sequenced for a study of beta chain features in type 1 diabetes. CDR1 is MNHNS and CDR2 is SASEGT in the germline V gene. Trimming left V 4 bases short and J 5 bases short, with 11 bases between. CDR3 length: 14 residues. This clone was observed a handful of times. Its antigen remains unidentified. Each of the CD4+ naive, central memory, regulatory and stem cell-like memory populations was sorted via CD45RO/CCR7/CD25/CD127/CD95/CD27. cDNA synthesis used the whole RNA isolate, giving expressed TCRB sequences. Repertoires were generated with immunoSEQ multiplex PCR, while TCRdb's copy carries only in-frame clones and drops some. The data hold around 70,000 clones, with roughly half observed a single time. Study conclusions and caveats: In all four CD4+ subsets, TCRB CDR3 length was significantly, moderately reduced in type 1 diabetes. In comparison with healthy donors, patients had naive, central memory and Treg TCRB repertoires that appeared more similar. Junctions at VDJ sites from type 1 diabetes patients had fewer insertions and more deletions. In patients and controls equally, PCR might favor templates that are shorter.

The TCR was taken from a man between 25 and 39 years old with type 1 diabetes. The chain recombines TRBV6-1 with TRBJ2-2, with D unresolved. The sequenced sample consisted of central memory CD4+ T cells from blood. For the CDR3, the DNA is TGTGCCAGCAGTGCCCTGAGAGATACCGGGGAGCTGTTTTTT. Amino acid sequence: CASSALRDTGELFF.